A single sample is the source of the 7 T cell receptor beta chains below, sequenced in a study of tumor and adjacent non-tumor tissue in lung cancer. No cell sorting was done before RNA was extracted from the tissue. The library came from three nested PCR rounds adapted from ARM-PCR protocols. TCRdb re-derived calls from the multiplex PCR reads in MiXCR, one entry per CDR3 protein. The table lists roughly 75,000 distinct CDR3 sequences, over 75% of them singletons, with 9.5% to 15% in the top ten. The sample was lung tumor tissue. These receptors were taken from a woman between 45 and 60 years old with non-small cell lung cancer.

A remark on this clonotype: The junction and the germline gene differ at one end; a read error may be behind it. This chain uses TRBV4-1 with TRBJ2-1; possibly TRBD1 or TRBD2 for D (6 bases each). The CDR3 loop spans 13 amino acids. Germline values: CDR1 MGHRA, CDR2 YSYEKL. This chain's CDR3 is CASSQKGDSEQIF. CDR3 DNA: TGCGCCAGTAGCCAAAAGGGGGACTCTGAGCAGATCTTC.

This chain joins TRBV12-3 or TRBV12-4 and TRBJ2-6; a possible D gene is TRBD1 (5 bases). V was clipped by 9 bases and J by 0 bases, with 24 bases between them. The CDR3 is 19 amino acids. CDR3 protein: CASSARTRAGLSGANVLTF. CDR3 bases: TGTGCCAGTAGTGCTCGGACAAGGGCTGGGCTCTCTGGGGCCAACGTCCTGACTTTC.

As regards this clonotype: One end of the junction varies from germline; a read error may be responsible. The chain recombines TRBV12-3 or TRBV12-4 with TRBJ2-4; TRBD2 matches 7 bases. CDR3 size: 15 residues. Here the CDR3 DNA reads TGTGCCACCAGTTTATTGGTTAGCGGGCCACCTTCTCCCTACTTC. Protein product: CATSLLVSGPPSPYF.

This clonotype was observed many times. This chain links TRBV28 with TRBJ2-7; 8 bases agree with TRBD2. CDR3 size: 14 residues. Trimming cost V 7 bases and J 0 bases; bases outside gene matches: 5. Germline CDR1 reads MDHEN; CDR2 reads SYDVKM. This CDR3 reads CASTTGGGSYEQYF. The CDR3 bases are TGTGCCAGCACCACGGGGGGGGGCTCCTACGAGCAGTACTTC.

V is TRBV6-1 and J is TRBJ2-2; 8 bases match TRBD2. CDR3 size: 14 residues. The J segment lost 2 bases and the V segment lost 7 bases, leaving 3 bases of the junction unmatched. In germline, CDR1 is MNHNS, CDR2 SASEGT. As DNA, the CDR3 is TGTGCCAGCATAGCGGGACTTAACACCGGGGAGCTGTTTTTT. This sequence encodes CASIAGLNTGELFF.

About this clonotype: The conserved phenylalanine or tryptophan normally closing the CDR3 is absent here, so this likely arose from a read error. The chain combines TRBV5-4 with TRBJ1-1; perhaps TRBD1 as D (6 bases). The CDR3 loop spans 16 amino acids. Germline assignment: CDR1 SGHNT and CDR2 YYREEE (reference sequence). Trimming removed 3 bases from V and 11 bases from J, with 26 bases in between. In nucleotides, the CDR3 is TGTGCCAGCAGCTCAGGGTGGGTAGGGGGTAACACCGAGGCTTTCATT. Amino acids: CASSSGWVGGNTEAFI.

As concerns this clonotype: With a much larger clone just one base away, this may be a read error. The chain carries TRBV11-2 and TRBJ1-5, with 8 bases matching TRBD1. The germline CDR1 and CDR2 sequences are SGHAT and FQNNGV. The length of the CDR3 is 14 residues. The CDR3 nucleotides read TGTGCCGGCAGCTTAGGACAGGGACGGCAGCCCCAGCATTTT. Translated, it gives CAGSLGQGRQPQHF.